This is a list of T cell receptor beta chains from one sample in a study of T cell responses to AZD1222 COVID-19 vaccine. Profiling relied on immunoSEQ multiplex PCR, and the TCRdb table lists in-frame clones only, not all of them. The sample includes 150,000 to 170,000 clones, roughly 90% of them seen just once. The specimen comprised peripheral blood, sampled on day 0 of AZD1222 vaccination. Receptors originate from an adult in good health. The CDR3 runs from the conserved cysteine through the conserved F or W. A D gene is named only where the DNA matches it firmly. Some rows mark clone size as missing; the rest say once, few, many or name a class of expanded clone.

V gene	D gene	J gene	clone size	CDR3 protein	CDR3 DNA
TRBV6-5	TRBD1	TRBJ2-7	.	CASTGTAAYEQYF	TGTGCCAGCACCGGGACAGCAGCCTACGAGCAGTACTTC
TRBV11-2	.	TRBJ2-7	.	CASSSQTYEQYF	TGTGCCAGCAGCTCACAAACCTACGAGCAGTACTTC
TRBV5-1	.	TRBJ1-1	.	CASSLERAAEAFF	TGCGCCAGCAGCTTGGAGAGGGCCGCTGAAGCTTTCTTT
TRBV11-2	.	TRBJ1-1	.	CASSLRRATEAFF	TGTGCCAGCAGCCTTCGCAGGGCCACTGAAGCTTTCTTT
TRBV5-5	.	TRBJ2-7	.	CASSPLMGGAYEQYF	TGTGCCAGCAGCCCCCTTATGGGGGGAGCCTACGAGCAGTACTTC
TRBV5-1	TRBD2	TRBJ2-2	once	CASSPWTSGYTGELFF	TGCGCCAGCAGCCCTTGGACTAGCGGGTACACCGGGGAGCTGTTTTTT
TRBV20-1	.	TRBJ1-1	once	CSGGLRAWAFF	TGCAGCGGGGGCCTAAGGGCTTGGGCTTTCTTT
TRBV7-9	TRBD2	TRBJ2-1	.	CASSDPPGGGPLWDEQFF	TGTGCCAGCAGCGATCCCCCGGGGGGAGGCCCCTTGTGGGATGAGCAGTTCTTC
TRBV24-1	TRBD2	TRBJ2-1	.	CATSDLAGAGGPLFF	TGTGCCACCAGTGACCTTGCCGGAGCGGGGGGGCCTTTGTTCTTC
TRBV19	.	TRBJ2-1	.	CASSIVEGDEQFF	TGTGCCAGTAGTATAGTCGAGGGCGATGAGCAGTTCTTC
TRBV19	TRBD1	TRBJ1-2	.	CASIGQGAGIYGYTF	TGTGCCAGTATCGGACAGGGGGCAGGGATTTATGGCTACACCTTC
TRBV4-1	.	TRBJ1-5	few	CASSHARGSSNQPQHF	TGCGCCAGCAGCCATGCAAGGGGGTCGAGCAATCAGCCCCAGCATTTT
TRBV2	.	TRBJ1-1	.	CATISGLVNTEAFF	TGTGCCACCATATCAGGCTTGGTTAACACTGAAGCTTTCTTT
TRBV7-2	.	TRBJ1-1	.	CASSLGAGGGAFF	TGTGCCAGCAGCTTAGGTGCGGGAGGGGGAGCTTTCTTT
TRBV6-5	.	TRBJ1-2	.	CASIGEQGYTF	TGTGCCAGCATAGGGGAACAGGGCTACACCTTC
TRBV24-1	.	TRBJ1-1	.	CATSGGGLNTEAFF	TGTGCCACCAGTGGAGGGGGATTGAACACTGAAGCTTTCTTT
TRBV27	.	TRBJ1-4	once	CASSPSPGRNEKLFF	TGTGCCAGCAGTCCCTCCCCGGGACGGAATGAAAAACTGTTTTTT
TRBV5-1	.	TRBJ1-3	.	CASSLQGTGNTIYF	TGCGCCAGCAGCCTGCAGGGCACTGGAAACACCATATATTTT
TRBV2	.	TRBJ2-5	.	CASSLWGPGMETQYF	TGTGCCAGCAGCCTTTGGGGACCGGGGATGGAGACCCAGTACTTC
TRBV2	TRBD2	TRBJ2-3	.	CASSEMGTSGGLTDTQYF	TGTGCCAGCAGTGAAATGGGGACTAGCGGGGGGCTCACAGATACGCAGTATTTT
TRBV30	.	TRBJ2-5	.	CAWSVEGQGRRKGETQYF	TGTGCCTGGAGTGTAGAAGGGCAGGGGAGAAGGAAGGGAGAGACCCAGTACTTC
TRBV11-3	TRBD2	TRBJ2-7	.	CASSPLLAGPEQYF	TGTGCCAGCAGCCCGCTCCTAGCGGGGCCCGAGCAGTACTTC
TRBV5-1	.	TRBJ1-2	.	CASSREGYGYTF	TGCGCCAGCAGCCGCGAGGGCTATGGCTACACCTTC
TRBV24-1	TRBD2	TRBJ2-1	.	CATSETRGGSYNEQFF	TGTGCCACCAGTGAGACCCGGGGGGGCTCCTACAATGAGCAGTTCTTC
TRBV2	.	TRBJ1-2	once	CASRVSVSGGYTF	TGTGCCAGCAGGGTGTCGGTCAGTGGTGGCTACACCTTC
TRBV7-6	.	TRBJ2-7	.	CASSLGLSSPGVNYEQYF	TGTGCCAGCAGCTTAGGTCTTAGCTCTCCGGGGGTCAACTACGAGCAGTACTTC
TRBV6-5	.	TRBJ1-2	.	CASSYGHRDYGYTF	TGTGCCAGCAGTTATGGTCACAGGGACTATGGCTACACCTTC
TRBV11-3	.	TRBJ1-3	.	CASSTSPSGNTIYF	TGTGCCAGCAGCACAAGTCCCTCTGGAAACACCATATATTTT
TRBV20-1	.	TRBJ2-5	.	CSARGLETQYF	TGCAGTGCTAGAGGTTTGGAGACCCAGTACTTC
TRBV21-1	.	TRBJ1-3	.	CASSKYGGAMAGNTIYF	TGTGCCAGCAGCAAATATGGGGGGGCAATGGCTGGAAACACCATATATTTT
TRBV5-4	.	TRBJ2-7	.	CASSRSYEQYF	TGTGCCAGCAGCAGGTCCTACGAGCAGTACTTC
TRBV13	.	TRBJ2-3	.	CASSLQGTDTQYF	TGTGCCAGCAGCTTACAGGGCACAGATACGCAGTATTTT
TRBV5-1	.	TRBJ2-1	.	CASSFRDTNNEQFF	TGCGCCAGCAGCTTTCGGGACACCAACAATGAGCAGTTCTTC
TRBV3-1/TRBV3-2	TRBD1	TRBJ1-4	.	CASSQVQGATEKLFF	TGTGCCAGCAGCCAAGTGCAGGGGGCTACTGAAAAACTGTTTTTT
TRBV28	.	TRBJ1-5	once	CASSFIGVGNQPQHF	TGTGCCAGCAGTTTTATCGGGGTGGGCAATCAGCCCCAGCATTTT
TRBV5-5	TRBD1	TRBJ2-7	.	CASSLRWDRGPYEQYF	TGTGCCAGCAGCTTAAGGTGGGACAGGGGTCCCTACGAGCAGTACTTC
TRBV6-5	.	TRBJ2-5	.	CASSYRPWATQETQYF	TGTGCCAGCAGCTACCGCCCCTGGGCCACACAAGAGACCCAGTACTTC
TRBV6-5	.	TRBJ1-1	.	CASSYRQGAEAFF	TGTGCCAGCAGTTATCGGCAGGGCGCTGAAGCTTTCTTT
TRBV10-3	.	TRBJ1-4	.	CAIRAGIANEKLFF	TGTGCCATCAGAGCCGGGATCGCTAATGAAAAACTGTTTTTT
TRBV9	.	TRBJ1-1	.	CASNPGDMNTEAFF	TGTGCCAGCAATCCAGGGGATATGAACACTGAAGCTTTCTTT
TRBV6-1	.	TRBJ1-4	.	CASSEWDPVKLFF	TGTGCCAGCAGTGAATGGGATCCGGTGAAACTGTTTTTT